The next 20 T cell receptor beta chains were all read from a single sample in a study of Graves' ophthalmopathy and Graves' hyperthyroidism (dated by TCRdb to 2016 to 2019). Sequencer: Illumina HiSeq 2000. TCR beta CDR3 regions were amplified from RNA transcripts for repertoire sequencing. A first-round RT-PCR used HTBI primers with the Qiagen OneStep RT-PCR kit, followed by a second-round multiplex PCR, size selection and purification. The public reads were run again by TCRdb, first through fastp at Q25 and then through MiXCR, and only productive beta chains were kept. Records with the same CDR3 protein are collapsed into one entry carrying the most frequent genes and DNA. The sample profile shows about 480,000 distinct CDR3 sequences; roughly an eighth of them were found once. Of the sample, 9.8% is held by the ten largest clones. The specimen was blood. The receptor source for this set is a woman aged 30 to 39 with Graves' ophthalmopathy. Donor details come from another sample of the same person, matched by shared clones.

This clonotype was recorded many times. The V and J genes are TRBV6-1 and TRBJ2-5; perhaps TRBD2 as D (5 bases). Germline CDR1 MNHNS, CDR2 SASEGT. V shed 6 bases and J shed 3 bases, with 11 bases lying between them. The CDR3 covers 13 residues. The CDR3 nucleotides are TGTGCCAGCAGGGATGGACTCGAAGAGACCCAGTACTTC. This translates into CASRDGLEETQYF.

This clonotype was counted ten times or more. The chain employs TRBV14 and TRBJ2-7, with TRBD2 matching 9 bases. Germline CDR1 is SGHDN and CDR2 is FVKESK. The V gene end was trimmed by 3 bases and the J gene end by 2 bases; junction bases not matched to a gene: 11. CDR3 length: 17 residues. The CDR3 loop reads CASSHYNPLAGTYEQYF. Written as DNA, the CDR3 is TGTGCCAGCAGCCATTATAACCCCCTAGCGGGGACCTACGAGCAGTACTTC.

Many counts were recorded for this clonotype. The genes are TRBV7-8 and TRBJ1-2; D unclear. Trimming stripped 1 base from V and 3 bases from J, with 9 bases between. CDR1 SGHVS and CDR2 FQNEAQ come from the germline V gene. CDR3 length: 14 amino acids. The CDR3 sequence is CASSLGAAYYGYTF. CDR3 bases: TGTGCCAGCAGCTTAGGCGCAGCCTACTATGGCTACACCTTC.

This clonotype was seen only a few times. This sequence joins TRBV2 and TRBJ2-7; 11 nucleotides match TRBD2. This CDR3 is built from 16 residues. The V and J ends lost 6 bases and 3 bases, in that order; junction bases with no gene match: 10. Germline CDR1 reads SNHLY; CDR2 reads FYNNEI. For the CDR3, the DNA is TGTGCCAGCAGCGTCTTACTAGCGGGAGCCGACTACGAGCAGTACTTC. Protein sequence: CASSVLLAGADYEQYF.

The V gene is TRBV3-1, the J gene TRBJ2-6; tentatively, D is TRBD1 (6 bases). This CDR3 contains 17 residues. CDR1 is LGHDT and CDR2 is YNNKEL in the germline V gene (reference sequence). V was shortened by 7 bases and J by 0 bases, with 16 bases between the two germline ends. CDR3 bases: TGTGCCAGCACCAAAAACAGGGCCCTCTCTGGGGCCAACGTCCTGACTTTC. This codes for CASTKNRALSGANVLTF. The entire variable domain, with the rest obtained from reference TRBV3-1 and TRBJ2-6, is as follows: DTAVSQTPKYLVTQMGNDKSIKCEQNLGHDTMYWYKQDSKKFLKIMFSYNNKELIINETVPNRFSPKSPDKAHLNLHINSLELGDSAVYFCASTKNRALSGANVLTFGAGSRLTVL.

This clonotype was seen at least ten times. This chain uses TRBV4-1 with TRBJ2-5; 12 nucleotides align to TRBD1. This CDR3 is built from 17 residues. The trim removed 4 bases at V and 5 bases at J, leaving 11 bases unmatched. CDR1 is MGHRA and CDR2 is YSYEKL in the germline V gene. This CDR3 reads CASSLNRDRGHRETQYF. The CDR3, as DNA: TGCGCCAGCAGCCTTAACCGGGACAGGGGGCATCGGGAGACCCAGTACTTC.

The chain employs TRBV6-5 and TRBJ1-2; possibly TRBD1 for D (6 bases). Germline CDR1 is MNHEY and CDR2 is SVGAGI. The CDR3 spans 15 residues. V lost 4 bases and J 3 bases, leaving 15 bases between the germline ends. The CDR3 spells CASSSGVRYDYGYTF. Written as DNA, the CDR3 is TGTGCCAGCAGTTCAGGGGTCCGCTACGACTATGGCTACACCTTC.

As concerns this clonotype: The CDR3 end shows no conserved phenylalanine or tryptophan, and so a read error is likely. The rearrangement joins TRBV10-3 to TRBJ2-7, with TRBD2 matching 12 bases. The CDR3 is made up of 17 amino acids. V dropped 2 bases and J dropped 3; count of bases not matched to a gene: 8. Germline V gene sequence: CDR1 ENHRY, CDR2 SYGVKD. CDR3 in amino acids: CAISEASGGVSHYEQYL. The CDR3 DNA is TGTGCCATCAGTGAGGCTAGCGGGGGGGTCTCCCACTACGAGCAGTACCTC.

A word on this clonotype: This may stem from a read error, because a much larger clone lies one nucleotide away. This sequence joins TRBV7-2 and TRBJ2-7, with D perhaps matching TRBD2 (5 bases). The V end was cut by 5 bases, the J end by 11 bases, with 22 bases between. Per germline, CDR1 SGHTA and CDR2 FQGNSA. CDR3 length: 14 amino acids. The CDR3 reads CASSIRGLPPLEYF. In DNA, the CDR3 is TGTGCCAGCAGCATACGAGGGCTGCCACCCCTTGAGTACTTC.

This clonotype appeared many times. A read error may be the cause here, since a much bigger clone is one base away. The V and J genes are TRBV6-1 and TRBJ2-7; a weak D match, TRBD2 (6 bases). Trimming left V 3 bases short and J 3 bases short, with 18 bases between. From germline, CDR1 is MNHNS and CDR2 SASEGT. CDR3 length: 16 residues. CDR3 nucleotide sequence: TGTGCCAGCAGTGACCAGGGAGGCGGGCGCTTCTACGAGCAGTACTTC. Translating gives CASSDQGGGRFYEQYF.

This clonotype was counted a single time. A read error may produce the germline difference seen at one junction end. The chain combines TRBV12-3 or TRBV12-4 with TRBJ2-2; weak D call: TRBD2 (5 bases). CDR3 length equals 13 residues. The DNA of the CDR3 is TGTGCCAGCACTCGATCACAAGCCGGGGAGCTATGTTTT. Its translation is CASTRSQAGELCF.

This clonotype was detected many times. The V gene is TRBV6-5, the J gene TRBJ1-1, with 8 positions matching TRBD1. CDR3 length: 15 residues. Germline CDR1 is MNHEY and CDR2 is SVGAGI. V was clipped by 2 bases and J by 6 bases; unmatched bases: 8. CDR3 in DNA: TGTGCCAGCAGTTACACAGACAGGGGAAGGGCTGAAGCTTTCTTT. Amino acid sequence: CASSYTDRGRAEAFF.

There are many counts of this clonotype. The V and J genes are TRBV2 and TRBJ2-7; the D call may be TRBD1 or TRBD2 (5 bases each). The V gene lost 3 bases and the J gene lost 7 bases, with 13 bases spanning the gap. The CDR3 sequence is 13 residues long. Per germline, CDR1 SNHLY and CDR2 FYNNEI. DNA for the CDR3: TGTGCCAGCAGTGATGAGGGGCTGGGGGAGCAGTACTTC. The encoded protein is CASSDEGLGEQYF.

This clonotype was seen at least ten times. The chain recombines TRBV7-6 with TRBJ1-3; maybe TRBD1 (6 bases). Trimming cost V 5 bases and J 4 bases, with 27 bases left between them. Germline V gene lookup returns CDR1 SGHVS and CDR2 FNYEAQ. This CDR3 contains 19 residues. The CDR3 loop reads CASSANLRGDFLRGNTIYF. CDR3 in DNA: TGTGCCAGCAGCGCAAACCTTAGGGGGGACTTTCTACGAGGAAACACCATATATTTT.

This clonotype has only a few counts. The genes are TRBV12-3 or TRBV12-4 and TRBJ2-1, with a possible D match to TRBD2 (5 bases). Deletions cut 2 bases from V and 10 bases from J, with 9 bases between. The CDR3 length is 12 residues. The CDR3 spells CASSLLRGEQFF. CDR3 coding DNA: TGTGCCAGCAGTTTACTCCGCGGGGAGCAGTTCTTC.

This clonotype was seen repeatedly, ten times or more. The V call is TRBV28, the J call TRBJ2-5; D call uncertain. V gave up 2 bases and J gave up 4 bases, with 11 bases separating them. The CDR3 covers 14 residues. Germline assignment: CDR1 MDHEN and CDR2 SYDVKM. The CDR3 here is CASSLLWAGETQYF. The DNA for the CDR3 is TGTGCCAGCAGTTTACTGTGGGCAGGAGAGACCCAGTACTTC. Looking up the rest from reference TRBV28 and TRBJ2-5 gives the full variable domain: DVKVTQSSRYLVKRTGEKVFLECVQDMDHENMFWYRQDPGLGLRLIYFSYDVKMKEKGDIPEGYSVSREKKERFSLILESASTNQTSMYLCASSLLWAGETQYFGPGTRLLVL.

This clonotype was counted at least ten times. This chain joins TRBV20-1 and TRBJ1-5; 7 bases match TRBD1. This CDR3 contains 13 residues. The germline V gene encodes CDR1 DFQATT and CDR2 SNEGSKA (reference sequence). Trimming took 4 bases from V and 2 from J; bases not matched to a gene: 2. The CDR3 DNA follows: TGCAGTGCTAACAGGGGAGGCAATCAGCCCCAGCATTTT. It specifies CSANRGGNQPQHF.

This clonotype was seen ten or more times. The chain is built from TRBV7-2 and TRBJ1-1; 7 bases agree with TRBD1. The CDR3 consists of 15 residues. V gave up 1 base and J gave up 5 bases; unmatched junction bases: 7. Germline V CDR1 and CDR2: SGHTA, FQGNSA. This CDR3 reads CASSLGEGAGTEAFF. The CDR3 DNA follows: TGTGCCAGCAGCTTAGGAGAGGGGGCGGGAACTGAAGCTTTCTTT.

This chain links TRBV12-3 or TRBV12-4 with TRBJ1-6, with 9 bases matching TRBD1. The CDR3 has 18 amino acids. The junction had 15 bases not matched to a gene; V was cut back by 5 bases and J by 7 bases. This CDR3 is CASSPDGAGQGLNSPLHF. CDR3 in DNA: TGTGCCAGCAGTCCTGACGGGGCGGGACAGGGTCTGAATTCACCCCTCCACTTT.

This clonotype has at least ten counts. V usage is TRBV27 and J usage is TRBJ1-3, with D possibly being TRBD1 (6 bases). The CDR3 loop spans 15 amino acids. CDR1 MNHEY and CDR2 SMNVEV come from the germline V gene (reference sequence). The ends were cut back, 6 bases at V and 6 bases at J, with 18 bases in the middle. This chain's CDR3 is CASRLQGKGTNTIYF. The CDR3 DNA is TGTGCCAGCAGATTACAGGGAAAGGGGACAAACACCATATATTTT.